Included here is one T cell receptor beta chain sequence, with context. These data originate in a study of blood T cell repertoires in COVID-19. Study-level information: Sites in the United States, Italy and Spain provided acute and convalescent COVID-19 samples.

Libraries were prepared by immunoSEQ multiplex PCR; TCRdb keeps only in-frame clonotypes and omits some of them. Of more than 95,000 clones listed, about 80% are singletons. The V gene's germline CDR1 is SGHRS and CDR2 YFSETQ. The germline V and J ends were trimmed by 0 bases and 8 bases, with 17 bases remaining between them. The CDR3 length is 15 residues. This rearrangement joins TRBV5-1 to TRBJ1-2; D is possibly TRBD1 (5 bases). The sequence was collected from a woman aged 70-85 years with acute or convalescent COVID-19. The material sequenced was peripheral blood. CDR3 sequence (DNA): TGCGCCAGCAGCTTGGATGAGGTCGGGGGAGGAGGCTACACCTTC. The encoded protein is CASSLDEVGGGGYTF.